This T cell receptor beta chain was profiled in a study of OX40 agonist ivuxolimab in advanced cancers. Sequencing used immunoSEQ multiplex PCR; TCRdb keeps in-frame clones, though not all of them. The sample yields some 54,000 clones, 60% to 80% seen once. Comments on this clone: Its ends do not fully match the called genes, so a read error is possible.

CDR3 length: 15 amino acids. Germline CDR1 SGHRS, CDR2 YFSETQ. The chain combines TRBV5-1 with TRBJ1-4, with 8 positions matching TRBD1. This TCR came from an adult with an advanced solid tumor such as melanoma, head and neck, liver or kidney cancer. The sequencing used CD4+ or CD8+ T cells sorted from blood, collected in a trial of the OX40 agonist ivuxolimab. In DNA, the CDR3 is TGCGCCAACAGCCCCACCCCTACAGGGGGGGAAAAACTGTTTTTT. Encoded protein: CANSPTPTGGEKLFF.